The 17 T cell receptor beta chains below were found in one sample sequenced in a study of cytomegalovirus exposure and HLA in healthy donors. The primer mix had 60 Vbeta and 13 Jbeta primers. Profiling relied on immunoSEQ multiplex PCR, and the TCRdb table lists in-frame clones only, not all of them. The sample lists around 150,000 clones; approximately 80% were seen once. Material: PBMCs. Receptors were obtained from a middle-aged woman in good health and CMV-seronegative.

This clone was recorded a few times. J is TRBJ1-1 and V is TRBV6-6; tentatively, D is TRBD1 (6 bases). Germline V CDR1 and CDR2: MNHNY, SVGAGI (reference sequence). The V and J ends lost 4 bases and 1 base respectively, with 13 bases between them. CDR3 length: 15 residues. In nucleotides, the CDR3 is TGTGCCAGCAGTTGGACCAGGGGATCGAACACTGAAGCTTTCTTT. This gives the protein CASSWTRGSNTEAFF.

The CDR3 nucleotides are TGTGCCAGTAGTACCAGGACAGGGGATTGGGACTATGGCTACACCTTC. It codes for CASSTRTGDWDYGYTF. The chain uses TRBV19 and TRBJ1-2, with 9 bases matching TRBD1. Germline assignment: CDR1 LNHDA and CDR2 SQIVND (reference sequence). The CDR3 has 16 amino acids. The trim removed 4 bases at V and 3 bases at J, leaving 9 bases unmatched.

The chain recombines TRBV4-1 with TRBJ1-5; 9 positions match TRBD1. Germline-derived CDR1 and CDR2 are MGHRA and YSYEKL. The CDR3 consists of 15 residues. The J segment lost 3 bases and the V segment lost 4 bases, leaving 4 bases of the junction unmatched. In nucleotides, the CDR3 is TGCGCCAGCAGCCGGGGGACAGGGAACAATCAGCCCCAGCATTTT. This translates into CASSRGTGNNQPQHF.

The rearrangement links TRBV6-5 to TRBJ1-2; TRBD1 matches 8 bases. V lost 5 bases and J lost 8; bases outside the gene matches: 7. The CDR3 extends over 13 amino acids. Germline lookup yields CDR1 MNHEY and CDR2 SVGAGI. CDR3 in amino acids: CASSQGQDRGYTF. The CDR3 nucleotides read TGTGCCAGCAGTCAGGGACAGGACCGCGGCTACACCTTC.

The chain employs TRBV6-1 and TRBJ2-5; possible D gene TRBD2, 6 bases. The CDR3 covers 14 residues. Per germline, CDR1 MNHNS and CDR2 SASEGT. Trimming stripped 5 bases from V and 5 bases from J, with 15 bases between. The CDR3 spells CASSRGHREETQYF. The CDR3 DNA follows: TGTGCCAGCAGTCGAGGGCACCGGGAGGAGACCCAGTACTTC.

The rearrangement links TRBV4-1 to TRBJ1-5; 11 positions match TRBD1. CDR1 and CDR2 from the germline V gene are MGHRA and YSYEKL. V trimming: 1 base; J trimming: 1 base; junction bases outside the gene matches: 9. The CDR3 length is 19 residues. CDR3 amino acids: CASSQAGRTGGGSNQPQHF. In nucleotides, the CDR3 is TGCGCCAGCAGCCAAGCGGGTAGGACAGGGGGCGGGAGCAATCAGCCCCAGCATTTT.

The chain joins TRBV9 to TRBJ2-1; D ambiguous. CDR3 length: 17 residues. The V end was cut by 1 base, the J end by 6 bases, with 20 bases between. In germline, CDR1 is SGDLS, CDR2 YYNGEE. This CDR3 is CASSVLMPEITINEQFF. The DNA of the CDR3 is TGTGCCAGCAGCGTACTGATGCCCGAGATAACGATCAATGAGCAGTTCTTC.

The chain uses TRBV6-6 and TRBJ1-2, with TRBD1 matching 8 bases. CDR3 length equals 16 residues. J gave up 4 bases and V 5 bases, and 12 bases lay outside the gene matches. Germline loops: CDR1 MNHNY, CDR2 SVGAGI (reference sequence). CDR3 sequence (DNA): TGTGCCAGCAGTCGAACTATCTTGGGACAGGCCTATGGCTACACCTTC. Its translation: CASSRTILGQAYGYTF.

The V and J genes are TRBV9 and TRBJ2-1; D remains ambiguous. CDR3 size: 11 residues. V was pared by 3 bases and J by 5 bases, with 3 bases between. The germline V gene has CDR1 SGDLS and CDR2 YYNGEE. In nucleotides, the CDR3 is TGTGCCAGCAGCGCTCACAATGAGCAGTTCTTC. It translates to CASSAHNEQFF.

The J gene is TRBJ1-4, the V gene TRBV7-6, with TRBD1 matching 7 bases. This CDR3 has 13 residues. V dropped 0 bases and J dropped 8; count of bases not matched to a gene: 0. CDR1 is SGHVS, CDR2 FNYEAQ, per germline. CDR3 loop: CASSLAGGEKLFF. The CDR3 DNA follows: TGTGCCAGCAGCTTAGCAGGGGGCGAAAAACTGTTTTTT.

The chain carries TRBV5-1 and TRBJ2-2; 7 nucleotides line up with TRBD1. The CDR3 is 16 residues long. Germline V lookup: CDR1 SGHRS, CDR2 YFSETQ. J was trimmed by 0 bases and V by 2 bases; bases with no gene match: 4. CDR3 DNA: TGCGCCAGCAGCTTCGACAGGGCCTCGAACACCGGGGAGCTGTTTTTT. The encoded protein is CASSFDRASNTGELFF.

The chain uses TRBV11-3 and TRBJ2-5; the match to TRBD2 covers 8 bases. J was trimmed by 0 bases and V by 2 bases; bases with no gene match: 8. Per the germline V gene, CDR1 is SGHNT and CDR2 is YENEEA. This CDR3 has 17 residues. CDR3 in amino acids: CASSLRRGGGYQETQYF. In DNA, the CDR3 is TGTGCCAGCAGCTTACGACGGGGCGGGGGGTACCAAGAGACCCAGTACTTC.

V usage is TRBV4-1 and J usage is TRBJ1-4; the D gene is possibly TRBD1 (5 bases). CDR1 and CDR2 from the germline V gene are MGHRA and YSYEKL. The CDR3 loop spans 18 amino acids. V gave up 1 base and J gave up 5 bases, with 20 bases separating them. The CDR3 loop is CASSQGRPGWRANEKLFF. CDR3 bases: TGCGCCAGCAGCCAAGGACGTCCAGGGTGGAGGGCAAATGAAAAACTGTTTTTT.

The gene calls are TRBV5-6 and TRBJ2-5; 9 positions match TRBD2. The V segment lost 3 bases and the J segment 5 bases; nucleotides outside the gene matches: 11. Per germline, CDR1 SGHDT and CDR2 YYEEEE. The CDR3 is 16 amino acids. The CDR3 DNA reads as TGTGCCAGCAGCTCGTGGCGGCTAGCGGGAACTGAGACCCAGTACTTC. Residues: CASSSWRLAGTETQYF.

The J gene is TRBJ1-3, the V gene TRBV18; tentatively, D is TRBD1 (6 bases). V lost 3 bases and J lost 4, with 13 bases in between. The CDR3 loop spans 15 amino acids. Germline CDR1 reads KGHSH; CDR2 reads LQKENI. CDR3 loop: CASSPRPGEGNTIYF. The DNA for the CDR3 is TGTGCCAGCTCACCGCGTCCAGGGGAAGGAAACACCATATATTTT.

The V gene is TRBV30, the J gene TRBJ1-5; maybe TRBD1 (5 bases). CDR1 and CDR2 (germline): GTSNPN, SVGIG (reference sequence). V was clipped by 2 bases and J by 0 bases, with 8 bases between them. CDR3 length equals 14 residues. The CDR3 DNA sequence: TGTGCCTGGAGTAGGGGATTTAGCAATCAGCCCCAGCATTTT. It encodes CAWSRGFSNQPQHF.

The chain combines TRBV6-5 with TRBJ2-6; a possible D gene is TRBD2 (6 bases). The CDR3 totals 14 residues. V was shortened by 8 bases and J by 0 bases, with 8 bases between the two germline ends. Germline V lookup: CDR1 MNHEY, CDR2 SVGAGI. The CDR3 region is CASGGHSGANVLTF. DNA for the CDR3: TGTGCCAGCGGAGGGCACTCTGGGGCCAACGTCCTGACTTTC.